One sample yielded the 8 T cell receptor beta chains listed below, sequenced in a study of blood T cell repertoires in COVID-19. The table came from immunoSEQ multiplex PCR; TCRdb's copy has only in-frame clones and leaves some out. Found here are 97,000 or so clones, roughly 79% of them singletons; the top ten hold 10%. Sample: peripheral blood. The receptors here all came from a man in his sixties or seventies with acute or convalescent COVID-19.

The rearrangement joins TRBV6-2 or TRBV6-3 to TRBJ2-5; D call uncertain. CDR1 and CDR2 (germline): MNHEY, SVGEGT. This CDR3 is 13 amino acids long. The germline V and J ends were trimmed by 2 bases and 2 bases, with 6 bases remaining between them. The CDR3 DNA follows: TGTGCCAGCAGTTACGTCTCGCAAGAGACCCAGTACTTC. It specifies CASSYVSQETQYF.

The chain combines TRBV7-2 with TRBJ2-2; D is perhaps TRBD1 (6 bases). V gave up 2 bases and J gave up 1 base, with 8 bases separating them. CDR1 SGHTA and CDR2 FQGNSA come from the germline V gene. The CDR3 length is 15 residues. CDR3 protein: CASSLTGQNTGELFF. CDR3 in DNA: TGTGCCAGCAGCTTAACGGGACAGAACACCGGGGAGCTGTTTTTT.

Here the CDR3 reads CASSQGDTGAYEQYF. Here the CDR3 DNA reads TGTGCCAGCTCCCAGGGGGACACAGGGGCTTACGAGCAGTACTTC. The rearrangement uses TRBV18 and TRBJ2-7, with TRBD1 matching 7 bases. Trimming removed 6 bases from V and 4 bases from J; junction bases left unmatched: 12. CDR1 KGHSH and CDR2 LQKENI come from the germline V gene. The CDR3 has 15 amino acids. The whole variable domain, remainder taken from reference TRBV18 and TRBJ2-7, is NAGVMQNPRHLVRRRGQEARLRCSPMKGHSHVYWYRQLPEEGLKFMVYLQKENIIDESGMPKERFSAEFPKEGPSILRIQQVVRGDSAAYFCASSQGDTGAYEQYFGPGTRLTVT.

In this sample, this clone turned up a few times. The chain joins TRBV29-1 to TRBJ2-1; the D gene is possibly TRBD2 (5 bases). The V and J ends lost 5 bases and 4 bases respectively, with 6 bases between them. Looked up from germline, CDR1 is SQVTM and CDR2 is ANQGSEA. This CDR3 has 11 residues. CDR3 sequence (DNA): TGCAGCGTTTTAGCGTACAATGAGCAGTTCTTC. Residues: CSVLAYNEQFF.

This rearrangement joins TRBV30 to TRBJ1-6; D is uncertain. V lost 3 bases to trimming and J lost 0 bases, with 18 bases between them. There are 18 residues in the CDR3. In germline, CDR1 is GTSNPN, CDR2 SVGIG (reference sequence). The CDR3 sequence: CAWRTKSGRGSYNSPLHF. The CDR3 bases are TGTGCCTGGAGAACAAAGTCAGGTCGGGGCTCCTATAATTCACCCCTCCACTTT.

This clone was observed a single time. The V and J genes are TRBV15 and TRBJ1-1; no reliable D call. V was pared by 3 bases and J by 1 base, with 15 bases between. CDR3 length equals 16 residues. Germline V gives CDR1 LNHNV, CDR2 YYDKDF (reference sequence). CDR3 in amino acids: CATSSAPVRGNTEAFF. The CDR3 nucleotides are TGTGCCACCAGCAGCGCCCCAGTGAGAGGGAACACTGAAGCTTTCTTT. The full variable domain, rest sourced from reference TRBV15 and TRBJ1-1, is DAMVIQNPRYQVTQFGKPVTLSCSQTLNHNVMYWYQQKSSQAPKLLFHYYDKDFNNEADTPDNFQSRRPNTSFCFLDIRSPGLGDTAMYLCATSSAPVRGNTEAFFGQGTRLTVV.

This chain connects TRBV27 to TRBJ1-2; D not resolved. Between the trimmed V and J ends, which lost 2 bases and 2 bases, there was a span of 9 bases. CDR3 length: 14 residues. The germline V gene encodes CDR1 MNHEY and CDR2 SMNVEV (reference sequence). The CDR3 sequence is CASSLNALNYGYTF. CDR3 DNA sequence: TGTGCCAGCAGTTTAAACGCGTTAAACTATGGCTACACCTTC.

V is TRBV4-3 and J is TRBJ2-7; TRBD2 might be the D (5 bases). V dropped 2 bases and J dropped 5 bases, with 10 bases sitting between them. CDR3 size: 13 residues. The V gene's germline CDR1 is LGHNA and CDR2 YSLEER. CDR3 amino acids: CASSQSLGDEQYF. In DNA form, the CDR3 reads TGCGCCAGCAGCCAATCCCTCGGGGACGAGCAGTACTTC.